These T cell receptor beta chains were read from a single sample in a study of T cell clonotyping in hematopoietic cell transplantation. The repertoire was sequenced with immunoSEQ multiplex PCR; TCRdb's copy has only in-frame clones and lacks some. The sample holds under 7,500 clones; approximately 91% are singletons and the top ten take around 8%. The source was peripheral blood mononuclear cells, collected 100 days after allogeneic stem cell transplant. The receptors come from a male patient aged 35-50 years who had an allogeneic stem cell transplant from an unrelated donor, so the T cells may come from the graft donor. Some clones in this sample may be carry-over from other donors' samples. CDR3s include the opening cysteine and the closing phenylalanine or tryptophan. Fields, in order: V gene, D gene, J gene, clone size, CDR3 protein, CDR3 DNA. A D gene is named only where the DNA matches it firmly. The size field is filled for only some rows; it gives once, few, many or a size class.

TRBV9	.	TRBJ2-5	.	CASSRIGVYQETQYF	TGTGCCAGCAGCAGAATTGGAGTATACCAAGAGACCCAGTACTTC
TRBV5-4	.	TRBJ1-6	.	CASSSTTLARNSPLHF	TGTGCCAGCAGCTCAACGACCCTAGCGCGTAATTCACCCCTCCACTTT
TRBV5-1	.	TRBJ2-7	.	CASSLVLSGGEQYF	TGCGCCAGCAGCTTGGTACTATCAGGGGGGGAGCAGTACTTC
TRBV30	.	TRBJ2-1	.	CAWKGTDSYNEQFF	TGTGCCTGGAAAGGGACGGACTCCTACAATGAGCAGTTCTTC
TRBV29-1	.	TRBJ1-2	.	CSVVAVANYGYTF	TGCAGCGTTGTTGCGGTTGCTAACTATGGCTACACCTTC
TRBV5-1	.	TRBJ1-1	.	CASSLEWGQNTEAFF	TGCGCCAGCAGCTTGGAATGGGGCCAGAACACTGAAGCTTTCTTT
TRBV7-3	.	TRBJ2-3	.	CASSFPSTDTQYF	TGTGCCAGCAGCTTCCCTTCCACAGATACGCAGTATTTT
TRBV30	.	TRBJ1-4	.	CAWSGGSPF	TGTGCCTGGAGTGGAGGATCGCCGTTT
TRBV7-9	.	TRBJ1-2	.	CASSLGFQGYGYTF	TGTGCCAGCAGCTTAGGGTTTCAGGGGTATGGCTACACCTTC
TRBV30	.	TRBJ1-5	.	CAWARWGSNQPQHF	TGTGCCTGGGCGAGGTGGGGGAGCAATCAGCCCCAGCATTTT
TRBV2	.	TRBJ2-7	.	CASQSGQTITYEQYF	TGTGCCAGCCAAAGTGGGCAGACAATTACCTACGAGCAGTACTTC
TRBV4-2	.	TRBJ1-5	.	CASSPGPMTNQPQHF	TGTGCCAGCAGCCCGGGGCCTATGACCAATCAGCCCCAGCATTTT
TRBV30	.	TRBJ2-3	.	CAWSVGDTQYF	TGTGCCTGGAGTGTGGGAGATACGCAGTATTTT
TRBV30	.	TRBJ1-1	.	CAWSVSEAFF	TGTGCCTGGAGTGTCTCTGAAGCTTTCTTT
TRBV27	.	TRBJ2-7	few	CASSSVGYEQYF	TGTGCCAGCAGTTCGGTAGGGTACGAGCAGTACTTC
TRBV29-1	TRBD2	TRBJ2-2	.	CSVKTSANTGELFF	TGCAGCGTCAAGACTAGCGCGAACACCGGGGAGCTGTTTTTT
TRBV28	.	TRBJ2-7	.	CASSLASALNEQYF	TGTGCCAGCAGTTTGGCCTCCGCTCTGAACGAGCAGTACTTC
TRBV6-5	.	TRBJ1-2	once	CASSGGVHGYTF	TGTGCCAGCAGCGGAGGGGTTCATGGCTACACCTTC
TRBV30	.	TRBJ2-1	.	CAWEAGYNEQFF	TGTGCCTGGGAGGCGGGCTACAATGAGCAGTTCTTC
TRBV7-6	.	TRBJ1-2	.	CASSLESGGHRWGYTF	TGTGCCAGCAGCTTAGAATCCGGAGGCCATCGGTGGGGCTACACCTTC
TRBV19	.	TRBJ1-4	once	CASLPSGNVEKLFF	TGTGCCAGCCTACCGTCGGGCAACGTTGAAAAACTGTTTTTT
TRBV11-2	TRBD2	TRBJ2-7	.	CAITQDGTSGAYEQYF	TGTGCCATCACTCAGGACGGGACTAGCGGGGCCTACGAGCAGTACTTC
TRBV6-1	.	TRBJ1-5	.	CASSEYGSNQPQHF	TGTGCCAGCAGTGAATACGGTAGCAATCAGCCCCAGCATTTT
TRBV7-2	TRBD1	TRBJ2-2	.	CASSSYRDRYTGELFF	TGTGCCAGCAGCTCCTACCGGGACAGATACACCGGGGAGCTGTTTTTT
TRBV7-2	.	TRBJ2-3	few	CASSLAPATDTQYF	TGTGCCAGCAGCTTAGCTCCGGCCACAGATACGCAGTATTTT
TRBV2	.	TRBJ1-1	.	CASIFGQNTEAFF	TGTGCCAGCATTTTCGGACAAAACACTGAAGCTTTCTTT
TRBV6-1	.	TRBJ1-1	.	CASSAGRVQTEAFF	TGTGCCAGCAGTGCAGGGAGGGTTCAAACTGAAGCTTTCTTT
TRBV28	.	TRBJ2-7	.	CASSATFDRRFSYEQYF	TGTGCCAGCAGTGCCACCTTCGACAGGCGCTTCTCCTACGAGCAGTACTTC
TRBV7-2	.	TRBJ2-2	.	CASSPLTGELFF	TGTGCCAGCAGCCCTCTTACCGGGGAGCTGTTTTTT
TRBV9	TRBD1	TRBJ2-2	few	CASSAGQGTGELFF	TGTGCCAGCAGCGCAGGACAGGGCACCGGGGAGCTGTTTTTT
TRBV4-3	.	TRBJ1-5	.	CASSQEHSSGQPQHF	TGCGCCAGCAGCCAAGAACATTCCTCGGGGCAGCCCCAGCATTTT
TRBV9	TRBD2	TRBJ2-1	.	CASSASGASYNEQFF	TGTGCCAGCAGCGCTAGCGGGGCCTCCTACAATGAGCAGTTCTTC
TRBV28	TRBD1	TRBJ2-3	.	CASRSPGQGLTDTQYF	TGTGCCAGCAGGTCTCCGGGACAGGGGCTCACAGATACGCAGTATTTT
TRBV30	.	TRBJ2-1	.	CAWRRGSSYNEQFF	TGTGCCTGGAGGAGGGGAAGCTCCTACAATGAGCAGTTCTTC
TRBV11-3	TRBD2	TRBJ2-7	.	CASSSPGEGEQYF	TGTGCCAGCAGCTCCCCGGGGGAGGGAGAGCAGTACTTC
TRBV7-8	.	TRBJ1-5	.	CASSKTRDGRNQPQHF	TGTGCCAGCAGCAAGACGCGGGACGGGAGAAATCAGCCCCAGCATTTT
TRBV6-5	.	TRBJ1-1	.	CASSYSPGYTEAFF	TGTGCCAGCAGTTACTCGCCAGGCTACACTGAAGCTTTCTTT